Listed below are T cell receptor beta chains from one sample, sequenced in a study of identical twins. TCRdb processed the 5' RACE reads anew with MiXCR; each CDR3 protein has one entry. The data contain some 630,000 distinct CDR3 sequences, about 7.6% of them singletons. These data are also associated with another study on yellow fever vaccine responses in identical twins.

The sequenced sample consisted of PBMCs. These receptor sequences come from a young woman in good health. Each CDR3 is given with its conserved first and last residue. D genes are given only for firm matches. For some rows the clone size is stated as once, few or many, or as a class when expanded; others skip it.

clone size,D gene,V gene,J gene,CDR3 DNA,CDR3 protein
many,.,TRBV3-1,TRBJ2-1,TGTGCCAGCAGCCCCCTAGGGGGATTAACCTACAATGAGCAGTTCTTC,CASSPLGGLTYNEQFF
many,TRBD2,TRBV5-1,TRBJ2-1,TGCGCCAGCAGCGCCGAGCGGGACGGTGAGCAGTTCTTC,CASSAERDGEQFF
.,.,TRBV6-1,TRBJ1-3,TGTGCCAGCGTGGCGGGGACCCCAGGAAACACCATATATTTT,CASVAGTPGNTIYF
.,.,TRBV6-1,TRBJ1-3,TGTGCCAGCAGACCGCCCGGGACAAATGGAAACACCATATATTTT,CASRPPGTNGNTIYF
few,.,TRBV29-1,TRBJ1-1,TGCAGCGTCTCCCGGGGAGACACTGAAGCTTTCTTT,CSVSRGDTEAFF
.,.,TRBV11-2,TRBJ2-3,TGTGCCAGCAGCTTATGGGGGGTTTCGGCAGATACGCAGTATTTT,CASSLWGVSADTQYF
many,.,TRBV5-1,TRBJ2-1,TGCGCCAGCAGCTTTACCAGGGAATTCGATGAGCAGTTCTTC,CASSFTREFDEQFF
many,.,TRBV12-3/TRBV12-4,TRBJ1-1,TGTGCCAGCAGTTTAGGAGGGTCTGAAGCTTTCTTT,CASSLGGSEAFF
.,.,TRBV29-1,TRBJ2-5,TGCAGCGTTGGTCTTCTACAGGGGAGGGGAGAGACCCAGTACTTC,CSVGLLQGRGETQYF
many,.,TRBV12-3/TRBV12-4,TRBJ2-5,TGTGCCAGCAGTTTAGAGGGCCGGTTGGAGACCCAGTACTTC,CASSLEGRLETQYF
many,.,TRBV12-3/TRBV12-4,TRBJ2-4,TGTGCCAGCAGTCCGGGACCAAAAAACATTCAGTACTTC,CASSPGPKNIQYF
.,TRBD2,TRBV5-1,TRBJ2-2,TGCGCCAGCAGCTCGCAACTTGCGGGAGGGCCGGGGACCGGGGAGCTGTTTTTT,CASSSQLAGGPGTGELFF
few,TRBD2,TRBV12-3/TRBV12-4,TRBJ2-3,TGTGCCAGCAGTCTTAGCGGGGGGCATCGCACAGATACGCAGTATTTT,CASSLSGGHRTDTQYF
few,TRBD2,TRBV20-1,TRBJ2-1,TGCAGTGCTAGGGAGACTAGCGGGAGATACAATGAGCAGTTCTTC,CSARETSGRYNEQFF
few,.,TRBV5-1,TRBJ2-7,TGCGCCAGCAGCTTTTCGGTGGAACTCTACGAGCAGTACTTC,CASSFSVELYEQYF
many,TRBD1,TRBV6-5,TRBJ2-5,TGTGCCAGCAGTTACTTGGGACAGGGGAGTCGGGAGACCCAGTACTTC,CASSYLGQGSRETQYF
.,TRBD2,TRBV7-4,TRBJ2-5,TGTGCCAGCAGCAAAGAGGGCGGAAGCGGGAGGGGAATAGAGACCCAGTACTTC,CASSKEGGSGRGIETQYF
.,TRBD1,TRBV6-1,TRBJ1-1,TGTGCCAGCAGTCAACAGGGGTTTTCGAACACTGAAGCTTTCTTT,CASSQQGFSNTEAFF
many,.,TRBV11-3,TRBJ2-1,TGTGCCAGCAGCTTAGAGGGGTCTGGTCCTGAGCAGTTCTTC,CASSLEGSGPEQFF
.,TRBD1,TRBV4-1,TRBJ1-2,TGCGCCAGCAGCCAGCCCAATCCGGGACAGGGGGCTGGCTACACCTTC,CASSQPNPGQGAGYTF
few,.,TRBV24-1,TRBJ2-3,TGTGCCACCACAGAGGGAGGGGGCCCCACAGATACGCAGTATTTT,CATTEGGGPTDTQYF
.,TRBD1,TRBV6-1,TRBJ1-1,TGTGCCAGCAGCCAGTACAGGGGAGGGGGACTAGACACTGAAGCTTTCTTT,CASSQYRGGGLDTEAFF
many,.,TRBV7-9,TRBJ1-4,TGTGCCAGCAGCTCTCGGACGGTTGAAAAACTGTTTTTT,CASSSRTVEKLFF
.,TRBD2,TRBV19,TRBJ2-2,TGTGCCAGTAGCATAGCGGGGGGCCGCACGAACACCGGGGAGCTGTTTTTT,CASSIAGGRTNTGELFF
many,.,TRBV6-5,TRBJ2-3,TGTGCCAGCAGTTACTATGCGAGCCCCACAGATACGCAGTATTTT,CASSYYASPTDTQYF
many,.,TRBV25-1,TRBJ2-5,TGTGCCAGCAGTGAATTAGGCCAAGGTGAAATGGGAGAGACCCAGTACTTC,CASSELGQGEMGETQYF
.,.,TRBV12-5,TRBJ2-1,TGTGCTAGTGGTTCAGACAGGAAGATTCGGGAGAGCTACAATGAGCAGTTCTTC,CASGSDRKIRESYNEQFF
few,.,TRBV6-1,TRBJ2-1,TGTGCCAGCAGTGAAGCGTTCGGCCGTGGCAATGAGCAGTTCTTC,CASSEAFGRGNEQFF
.,.,TRBV7-2,TRBJ2-1,TGTGCCAGCAGCTTAGCCCTATCACGGGATGAGCAGTTCTTC,CASSLALSRDEQFF
.,TRBD1,TRBV28,TRBJ2-5,TGTGCCAGCAGTGGGCCGGGACAGGGAGTTCCGGAGACCCAGTACTTC,CASSGPGQGVPETQYF
many,.,TRBV12-3/TRBV12-4,TRBJ2-3,TGTGCCAGCAGTTATACGGGACAACCAGATACGCAGTATTTT,CASSYTGQPDTQYF
.,TRBD2,TRBV7-9,TRBJ2-1,TGTGCCAGCAGCTTGGGATTAACTAGCGTCTCCTACAATGAGCAGTTCTTC,CASSLGLTSVSYNEQFF
.,TRBD1,TRBV12-3/TRBV12-4,TRBJ2-4,TGTGCCAGCAGTCCGCGGGACAGGGAGATAGCCAAAAACATTCAGTACTTC,CASSPRDREIAKNIQYF
many,.,TRBV12-3/TRBV12-4,TRBJ2-3,TGTGCCAGCAGCACTCAGGGAGCAGATACGCAGTATTTT,CASSTQGADTQYF
many,TRBD2,TRBV29-1,TRBJ2-5,TGCAGCGTTGGCAACCCGGGACTAGCGCCCAGGAAGCGTGGAGGGCCCCAGACCCAGTACTTC,CSVGNPGLAPRKRGGPQTQYF
.,TRBD1,TRBV6-5,TRBJ1-2,TGTGCCAGCAGTTACTCGAGCAGGGGGACTAACTATGGCTACACCTTC,CASSYSSRGTNYGYTF
many,TRBD1,TRBV12-3/TRBV12-4,TRBJ2-3,TGTGCCAGCAGTTTCGGACAGGGGATCACAGATACGCAGTATTTT,CASSFGQGITDTQYF
few,.,TRBV5-1,TRBJ2-1,TGCGCCAGCAGCTTGGCGCGGGAAAGGAACAATGAGCAGTTCTTC,CASSLARERNNEQFF
.,.,TRBV6-1,TRBJ2-2,TGTGCCAGCAGTCCCACCGGGACTTTAGCCGGGGAGCTGTTTTTT,CASSPTGTLAGELFF
few,TRBD2,TRBV12-3/TRBV12-4,TRBJ2-1,TGTGCCAGCAGTTCTCAGGGACTAGCGGGGGACAATGAGCAGTTCTTC,CASSSQGLAGDNEQFF
few,TRBD1,TRBV5-6,TRBJ2-4,TGTGCCAGCAGCTTGACAGGGGGCGCGGCTCAAAACATTCAGTACTTC,CASSLTGGAAQNIQYF
few,.,TRBV7-3,TRBJ2-2,TGTGCCAGCAGCTCCGGGCGCGGGATCGCCGGGGAGCTGTTTTTT,CASSSGRGIAGELFF
few,TRBD2,TRBV20-1,TRBJ2-3,TGCAGTGCTAGAGCGCGGGAGTCTACAGATACGCAGTATTTT,CSARARESTDTQYF
.,TRBD1,TRBV20-1,TRBJ2-5,TGCAGTGCTAGAGTCCGCTTCGGGACAGACCAAGAGACCCAGTACTTC,CSARVRFGTDQETQYF
.,TRBD2,TRBV10-3,TRBJ2-1,TGTGCCACCGGGGGGACTTACAATGAGCAGTTCTTC,CATGGTYNEQFF
many,.,TRBV5-1,TRBJ1-2,TGCGCCAGCAGCTTCTCACCTCAGGGTAACTATGGCTACACCTTC,CASSFSPQGNYGYTF
few,TRBD1,TRBV12-3/TRBV12-4,TRBJ2-2,TGTGCCAGCAGGCCGGACAGGGATGCAGTCCGGGAGCTGTTTTTT,CASRPDRDAVRELFF
few,.,TRBV12-3/TRBV12-4,TRBJ2-5,TGTGCCAGCAGTTGGGGCGGGAACGGTGAGACCCAGTACTTC,CASSWGGNGETQYF
.,.,TRBV12-3/TRBV12-4,TRBJ2-3,TGTGCCAGCAGTCCCACTCGCGGGACGGCTAGCACAGATACGCAGTATTTT,CASSPTRGTASTDTQYF
many,.,TRBV12-3/TRBV12-4,TRBJ2-5,TGTGCCAGCAGGGAACAAGAGACCCAGTACTTC,CASREQETQYF
many,.,TRBV6-5,TRBJ2-1,TGTGCCAGCAGTTACCGCGGGCGAAGCTCCTACAATGAGCAGTTCTTC,CASSYRGRSSYNEQFF
many,TRBD1,TRBV12-3/TRBV12-4,TRBJ2-2,TGTGCCAGCACCGGACAGGGAGGCACGAACACCGGGGAGCTGTTTTTT,CASTGQGGTNTGELFF
.,.,TRBV10-3,TRBJ1-1,TGTGCCATTAGCAGGGGTAGGACTGAAGCTTTCTTT,CAISRGRTEAFF
many,TRBD2,TRBV12-3/TRBV12-4,TRBJ2-7,TGTGCCAGCAGTTCGGGACTAGCGGGAGGGGCTCCCTACGAGCAGTACTTC,CASSSGLAGGAPYEQYF
few,TRBD2,TRBV6-1,TRBJ2-1,TGTGCCACCGCCCGTGGGACTAGTCGTTTCGATGAGCAGTTCTTC,CATARGTSRFDEQFF